The 16 T cell receptor beta chains presented below share a single source sample, sequenced in a study of early T cells in non-severe SARS-CoV-2 infection. MiXCR, applied by TCRdb to the 5' RACE reads, yields one record per CDR3 protein. The sample holds roughly 51,000 distinct CDR3 sequences, about 6% seen once. This specimen consisted of whole blood, obtained at baseline. These receptors were obtained from an adult who was a healthcare worker with PCR-confirmed SARS-CoV-2 infection or an uninfected control (not recorded which).

This clonotype was found many times. The chain joins TRBV27 to TRBJ2-3; D may match TRBD1 or TRBD2 (6 bases each). In germline, CDR1 is MNHEY, CDR2 SMNVEV (reference sequence). Trimming left V 7 bases short and J 5 bases short, with 19 bases between. This CDR3 region has 15 residues. DNA of the CDR3: TGTGCCAGCAAAGGGTGGGGGGCGCCGGGAGATACGCAGTATTTT. As protein: CASKGWGAPGDTQYF.

This clonotype was counted a few times. The chain employs TRBV21-1 and TRBJ2-2; TRBD1 was called by the table and not checked on the DNA. TRBV21-1 is reported as a pseudogene. The CDR3 covers 15 residues. The CDR3 here is CASRRGAANTGELFF. CDR3 nucleotide sequence: TGTGCCAGCAGGAGGGGAGCGGCGAACACCGGGGAGCTGTTTTTT.

The gene calls are TRBV15 and TRBJ1-6; D remains unclear. The CDR3 consists of 14 residues. V lost 0 bases and J lost 7, with 7 bases in between. CDR1 and CDR2 from the germline V gene are LNHNV and YYDKDF (reference sequence). The CDR3 DNA reads as TGTGCCACCAGCAGAGATCCGAGCAATTCACCCCTCCACTTT. Protein: CATSRDPSNSPLHF.

This clonotype was counted only a few times. The rearrangement links TRBV12-3 or TRBV12-4 to TRBJ2-1; weak D call: TRBD1 (5 bases). This CDR3 region has 13 residues. V was trimmed by 5 bases and J by 10 bases, leaving 15 bases between them. The CDR3 DNA reads TGTGCCAGCAGTGTGAACCAAAGGGGAGAGCAGTTCTTC. Translated: CASSVNQRGEQFF.

This clonotype was seen many times. The chain combines TRBV7-6 with TRBJ2-3, with 9 bases lining up with TRBD2. Looked up from germline, CDR1 is SGHVS and CDR2 is FNYEAQ. CDR3 length equals 14 residues. V shed 2 bases and J 6 bases; nucleotides not matched to a gene: 3. The CDR3 bases are TGTGCCAGCAGCTTAAGGCTAGCGGGGGATACGCAGTATTTT. It codes for CASSLRLAGDTQYF.

This clonotype has a handful of counts. The chain combines TRBV5-6 with TRBJ2-5; D uncertain. The CDR3 spans 13 residues. V shed 5 bases and J shed 5 bases, with 13 bases lying between them. Germline-derived CDR1 and CDR2 are SGHDT and YYEEEE. CDR3 residues: CASRGIGFETQYF. The CDR3 region has the DNA TGTGCCAGCAGGGGAATTGGGTTTGAGACCCAGTACTTC.

This chain connects TRBV2 to TRBJ2-3, with D tentatively TRBD2 (6 bases). The CDR3 contains 15 residues. V was shortened by 6 bases and J by 0 bases, with 13 bases between the two germline ends. Germline values: CDR1 SNHLY, CDR2 FYNNEI. The CDR3 coding sequence is TGTGCCAGCAGACTTTCCGGGACTAGCACAGATACGCAGTATTTT. Translating gives CASRLSGTSTDTQYF.

This clonotype has more than one count but fewer than ten. The rearrangement joins TRBV5-4 to TRBJ2-7, with D possibly TRBD1 on 6 matching bases. Germline V gene data show CDR1 as SGHNT and CDR2 as YYREEE (reference sequence). The CDR3 sequence is 13 residues long. V lost 1 base to trimming and J lost 3 bases, with 8 bases between them. The CDR3 region is CASSLQGNYEQYF. CDR3 nucleotide sequence: TGTGCCAGCAGCTTGCAGGGGAACTACGAGCAGTACTTC.

Ten or more counts support this clonotype. The chain combines TRBV6-5 with TRBJ1-2, with a possible D match to TRBD1 (6 bases). The CDR3 runs 17 residues. V dropped 5 bases and J dropped 0 bases, with 19 bases sitting between them. Germline V lookup: CDR1 MNHEY, CDR2 SVGAGI. The CDR3 loop reads CASSRTGPIYSNYGYTF. The CDR3 DNA follows: TGTGCCAGCAGTCGAACAGGGCCCATATATTCTAACTATGGCTACACCTTC.

There are a few counts of this clonotype. The V and J genes are TRBV5-4 and TRBJ2-7; D may be TRBD1 (6 bases). The V gene lost 3 bases and the J gene lost 5 bases, with 21 bases spanning the gap. The CDR3 has 16 amino acids. Germline loops: CDR1 SGHNT, CDR2 YYREEE (reference sequence). CDR3 coding DNA: TGTGCCAGCAGCTGGGGGCCTTTGGGCGACCCAAACGAGCAGTACTTC. Translating it yields CASSWGPLGDPNEQYF.

This clonotype was detected only a few times. This chain joins TRBV3-1 and TRBJ1-3, with D perhaps matching TRBD1 (6 bases). The germline V gene has CDR1 LGHDT and CDR2 YNNKEL (reference sequence). This CDR3 is built from 14 residues. V lost 4 bases and J lost 3, with 10 bases in between. CDR3 DNA sequence: TGTGCCAGCAGCCTGGCACAGGGTGGAAACACCATATATTTT. This gives the protein CASSLAQGGNTIYF.

The gene calls are TRBV3-1 and TRBJ2-3, with D perhaps being TRBD1 or TRBD2 (5 bases each). V was trimmed by 0 bases and J by 2 bases, leaving 12 bases between them. In germline, CDR1 is LGHDT, CDR2 YNNKEL (reference sequence). The CDR3 sequence is 16 residues long. The CDR3 is CASSQEYPGLTDTQYF. CDR3 DNA: TGTGCCAGCAGCCAAGAATACCCGGGGCTCACAGATACGCAGTATTTT.

This clonotype was seen at least ten times. The V and J genes are TRBV12-3 or TRBV12-4 and TRBJ2-7; D not certain. The length of the CDR3 is 13 residues. Trimming removed 4 bases from V and 2 bases from J, with 9 bases in between. The CDR3 bases are TGTGCCAGCAGTTCGGACGGAGCCTACGAGCAGTACTTC. Translated, it gives CASSSDGAYEQYF.

This clonotype was found many times. The CDR3 nucleotides are TGTGCCAGCAGCTTTCCAGGGTCCGGGACCCAGTACTTC. It codes for CASSFPGSGTQYF. The chain combines TRBV7-9 with TRBJ2-5, with TRBD1 as a possible D gene (5 bases). V was trimmed by 3 bases and J by 7 bases, leaving 12 bases between them. This CDR3 has 13 residues. Germline loops: CDR1 SEHNR, CDR2 FQNEAQ (reference sequence).

This clonotype was observed at least ten times. CDR3 in DNA: TGTGCCAGCAGTGGTGGATCAGGGCGGTACAATGAGCAGTTCTTC. Translation: CASSGGSGRYNEQFF. V usage is TRBV25-1 and J usage is TRBJ2-1; weak D call: TRBD1 (5 bases). CDR1 and CDR2 from the germline V gene are MGHDK and SYGVNS. V was pared by 4 bases and J by 4 bases, with 14 bases between. This CDR3 has 15 amino acids.

Many counts were recorded for this clonotype. This chain connects TRBV20-1 to TRBJ1-4, with D tentatively TRBD1 (5 bases). Between the trimmed V and J ends, which lost 4 bases and 3 bases, there was a span of 9 bases. The CDR3 has 13 residues. Germline V CDR1 and CDR2: DFQATT, SNEGSKA (reference sequence). The CDR3 DNA sequence: TGCAGTGCTATCAGGGCCGCTAATGAAAAACTGTTTTTT. Residues: CSAIRAANEKLFF.